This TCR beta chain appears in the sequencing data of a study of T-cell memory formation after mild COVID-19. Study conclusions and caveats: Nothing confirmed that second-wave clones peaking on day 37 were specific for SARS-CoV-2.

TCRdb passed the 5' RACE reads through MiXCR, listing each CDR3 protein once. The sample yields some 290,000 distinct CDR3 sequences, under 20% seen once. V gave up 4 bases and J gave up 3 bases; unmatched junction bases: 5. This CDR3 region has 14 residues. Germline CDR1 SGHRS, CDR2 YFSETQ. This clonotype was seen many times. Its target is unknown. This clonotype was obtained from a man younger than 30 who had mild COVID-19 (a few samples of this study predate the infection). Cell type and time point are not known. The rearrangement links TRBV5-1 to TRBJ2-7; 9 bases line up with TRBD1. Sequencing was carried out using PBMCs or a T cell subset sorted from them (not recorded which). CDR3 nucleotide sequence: TGCGCCAGCAGCCCACCGGGACAGGGCTACGAGCAGTACTTC. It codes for CASSPPGQGYEQYF.